The present TCR beta chain was sequenced within a study of cytomegalovirus exposure and HLA in healthy donors. General study findings and limits: The listing of fewer than 200 TCR beta chains classed them as cytomegalovirus-associated.

V gave up 6 bases and J gave up 2 bases; unmatched junction bases: 7. The CDR3 covers 16 residues. In germline, CDR1 is SEHNR, CDR2 FQNEAQ (reference sequence). This clone was observed once. Its target is unknown. Amplification used 60 Vbeta primers and 13 Jbeta primers. Sequencing used immunoSEQ multiplex PCR; TCRdb keeps in-frame clones, though not all of them. The table includes over 100,000 clones, approximately 76% detected once. This chain joins TRBV7-9 and TRBJ2-5, with 12 bases lining up with TRBD1. The receptor's source is a man aged 40-49 years in good health and CMV-seronegative. Material for sequencing was PBMCs. Here the CDR3 DNA reads TGTGCCAGCAGAGGCGGGACAGGGGGCAAACAAGAGACCCAGTACTTC. It is translated as CASRGGTGGKQETQYF.